These T cell receptor beta chains were read from a single sample in a study of blood T cell repertoires in COVID-19. The table came from immunoSEQ multiplex PCR; TCRdb's copy has only in-frame clones and leaves some out. The sample yields over 100,000 clones, around four fifths seen once. Sequencing used peripheral blood. These receptors originate from a woman aged 55-70 years with acute or convalescent COVID-19. Each CDR3 is given with its conserved first and last residue. The D gene is left open where the match is weak. Size tells how often a clone was seen (once, few, many) or the class of an expanded clone, and some rows leave it out.

d_gene,v_gene,j_gene,abundance,CDR3nt,CDR3aa
TRBD1,TRBV3-1/TRBV3-2,TRBJ2-7,once,TGTGCCAGCAGCCAGACAGGGGGCTACGAGCAGTACTTC,CASSQTGGYEQYF
TRBD1,TRBV9,TRBJ2-1,-,TGTGCCAGCAGCGTAGAAGTAAGGGACAGGCACAATGAGCAGTTCTTC,CASSVEVRDRHNEQFF
-,TRBV25-1,TRBJ1-2,once,TGTGCCAGCAGTGAATGGGGAGGGATTGACTATGGCTACACCTTC,CASSEWGGIDYGYTF
-,TRBV5-1,TRBJ1-2,-,TGCGCCAGCAGCTTGGTAGCAGGGGTCGGCTACACCTTC,CASSLVAGVGYTF
TRBD1,TRBV30,TRBJ1-1,once,TGTGCCTTCTCTTTGGGACAGAAGAACACTGAAGCTTTCTTT,CAFSLGQKNTEAFF
-,TRBV4-1,TRBJ2-1,-,TGCGCCAGCAGCCAAGTGAGGCCCTCATCGGCCGGTGAGCAGTTCTTC,CASSQVRPSSAGEQFF
-,TRBV15,TRBJ1-2,-,TGTGCCACCAGCAGAGTTGGACAGACCGGCGGCTACACCTTC,CATSRVGQTGGYTF
-,TRBV6-1,TRBJ1-6,-,TGTGCCAGCAGTGAACAGGGTGGCACACCCCTCCACTTT,CASSEQGGTPLHF
TRBD2,TRBV3-1/TRBV3-2,TRBJ2-5,-,TGTGCCAGCAGCCGATCCCCCATACTAGCGGGAGTAGAGACCCAGTACTTC,CASSRSPILAGVETQYF
-,TRBV7-2,TRBJ2-2,-,TGTGCCAGCAGCTTAGTGGGAGCCCAGAACACCGGGGAGCTGTTTTTT,CASSLVGAQNTGELFF
TRBD2,TRBV6-5,TRBJ2-5,-,TGTGCCAGCACGCCGACTAGCGCTTGGGAGACCCAGTACTTC,CASTPTSAWETQYF
-,TRBV16,TRBJ2-3,-,TGTGCCAGCAGCCAATTATCCTCCTCTAGCACAGATACGCAGTATTTT,CASSQLSSSSTDTQYF
-,TRBV5-1,TRBJ1-2,-,TGCGCCAGCACCGAACAAGGGGCTCAGACAGTACGAGGCTACACCTTC,CASTEQGAQTVRGYTF
TRBD1,TRBV28,TRBJ1-1,-,TGTGCCAGCAGTTTGGCCCCCGGACAGGGATCCACTGAAGCTTTCTTT,CASSLAPGQGSTEAFF
-,TRBV28,TRBJ1-5,-,TGTGCCAGCAGTTTGGGGGCAGCTAATCAGCCCCAGCATTTT,CASSLGAANQPQHF
-,TRBV28,TRBJ1-2,-,TGTGCCAGCAGTGTGGACTCAAACTATGGCTACACCTTC,CASSVDSNYGYTF
TRBD1,TRBV5-6,TRBJ1-1,-,TGTGCCAGCAGCCGGTATGGGACAGACAAAGCTTTCTTT,CASSRYGTDKAFF
-,TRBV15,TRBJ1-4,few,TGTGCCACCAGCAGAGGCCTCCGGGAAAATGAAAAACTGTTTTTT,CATSRGLRENEKLFF
TRBD2,TRBV10-3,TRBJ2-3,-,TGTGCCATCGCGGGGGGGCCCACAGATACGCAGTATTTT,CAIAGGPTDTQYF